This TCR beta chain was sequenced for a study of Ad26.COV2.S vaccination and SARS-CoV-2 variants. Sequencing was performed with immunoSEQ multiplex PCR; in TCRdb, only in-frame clones are kept and a portion is missing. Of some 250,000 clones listed, 88% are singletons. Treatment denoted: 15 to 20 received Ad26.COV2.S at low or high dose, single or two shots; several received placebo; per-sample allocation not given. The study sampled participants on day 63 after the first vaccine or placebo injection. An Ad26 vector that expressed Wuhan-strain SARS-CoV-2 spike constituted the vaccine. The receptor was derived from a person aged 18-60 years who received the Ad26.COV2.S COVID-19 vaccine or a placebo. The specimen was peripheral blood, collected in a trial of Ad26.COV2.S vaccine versus placebo.

The CDR3 DNA sequence: TGTGCCACCAGTCACCCAGGGGTGGACAATGAGCAGTTCTTC. Translating it yields CATSHPGVDNEQFF. The V and J genes are TRBV24-1 and TRBJ2-1, with D possibly TRBD1 on 6 matching bases. The CDR3 sequence is 14 residues long. Germline CDR1 is KGHDR and CDR2 is SFDVKD. V was clipped by 6 bases and J by 5 bases, with 13 bases between them.